Sequencing of this T cell receptor beta chain was carried out in a study of radiation and T cells in renal cell carcinoma. Study results and caveats: No pretreatment tumor biopsies were available for baseline clonotypes. In blood, top tumor clones expanded by 2 weeks, shrinking by 4.

As for this clone: The antigen remains undetermined.

TCRdb keeps only in-frame clones here, not all; method: immunoSEQ multiplex PCR. The table includes around 77,000 clones, roughly 83% detected once. Trimming took 3 bases from V and 0 from J, leaving 9 bases between them. In germline, CDR1 is MDHEN, CDR2 SYDVKM. CDR3 length: 15 residues. Time point meaning: blood 4 weeks post-SBRT, at nephrectomy. As for treatment: 15 Gy SBRT to primary tumor, nephrectomy 4 weeks later. Nephrectomy followed 15 Gy stereotactic body radiation by 4 weeks. The chain joins TRBV28 to TRBJ2-1; D gene unclear. Sequenced material: blood, taken from a patient whose treatment included radiotherapy and nephrectomy. The receptor's source is a woman aged 55-75 years with renal cell carcinoma. The DNA for the CDR3 is TGTGCCAGCAGTTTCCGCCAGAGCTCCTACAATGAGCAGTTCTTC. It codes for CASSFRQSSYNEQFF.